Included here is one T cell receptor (beta chain) sequence, with context. The source of the sample is a study of T cell responses to AZD1222 COVID-19 vaccine. TCRdb's table, derived via immunoSEQ multiplex PCR, lists solely in-frame clones and lacks some. Among 150,000 to 200,000 clones listed, approximately 93% were seen once. This CDR3 comprises 15 residues. Between the trimmed V and J ends, which lost 1 base and 0 bases, there was a span of 7 bases. Germline V gives CDR1 LNHNV, CDR2 YYDKDF (reference sequence). Source: peripheral blood, taken on day 0 of AZD1222 vaccination. This receptor was taken from an adult in good health. The V and J genes are TRBV15 and TRBJ2-1; D remains unclear. The CDR3: CATSRGDSSYNEQFF. The CDR3 region has the DNA TGTGCCACCAGCAGAGGGGATAGCTCCTACAATGAGCAGTTCTTC. Full variable domain (missing parts from reference TRBV15 and TRBJ2-1): DAMVIQNPRYQVTQFGKPVTLSCSQTLNHNVMYWYQQKSSQAPKLLFHYYDKDFNNEADTPDNFQSRRPNTSFCFLDIRSPGLGDTAMYLCATSRGDSSYNEQFFGPGTRLTVL.